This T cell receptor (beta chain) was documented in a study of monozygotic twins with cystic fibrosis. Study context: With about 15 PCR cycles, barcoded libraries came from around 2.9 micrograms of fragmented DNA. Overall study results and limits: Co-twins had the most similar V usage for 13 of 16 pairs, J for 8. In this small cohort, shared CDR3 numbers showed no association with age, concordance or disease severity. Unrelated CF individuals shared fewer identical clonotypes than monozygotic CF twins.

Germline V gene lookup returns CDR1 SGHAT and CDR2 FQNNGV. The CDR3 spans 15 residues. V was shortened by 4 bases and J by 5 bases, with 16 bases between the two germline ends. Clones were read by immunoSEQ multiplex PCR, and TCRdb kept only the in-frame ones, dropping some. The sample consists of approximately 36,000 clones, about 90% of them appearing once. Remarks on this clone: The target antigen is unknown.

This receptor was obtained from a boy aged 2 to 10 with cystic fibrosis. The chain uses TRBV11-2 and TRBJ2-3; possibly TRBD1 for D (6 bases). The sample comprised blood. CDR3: CASSSGTFQGDTQYF. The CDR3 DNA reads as TGTGCCAGCAGCTCCGGGACATTCCAGGGAGATACGCAGTATTTT.